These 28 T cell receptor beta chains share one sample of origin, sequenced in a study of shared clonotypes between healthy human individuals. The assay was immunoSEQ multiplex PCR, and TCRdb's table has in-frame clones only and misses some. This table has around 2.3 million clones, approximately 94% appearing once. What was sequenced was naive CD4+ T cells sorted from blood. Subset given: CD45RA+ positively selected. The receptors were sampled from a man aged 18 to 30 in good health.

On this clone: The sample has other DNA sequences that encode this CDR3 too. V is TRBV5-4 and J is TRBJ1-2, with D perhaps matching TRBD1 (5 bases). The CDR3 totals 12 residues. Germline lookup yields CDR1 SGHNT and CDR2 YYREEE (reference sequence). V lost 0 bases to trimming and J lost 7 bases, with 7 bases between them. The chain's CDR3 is CASSLAGRGYTF. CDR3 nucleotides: TGTGCCAGCAGCTTGGCAGGGCGTGGCTACACCTTC.

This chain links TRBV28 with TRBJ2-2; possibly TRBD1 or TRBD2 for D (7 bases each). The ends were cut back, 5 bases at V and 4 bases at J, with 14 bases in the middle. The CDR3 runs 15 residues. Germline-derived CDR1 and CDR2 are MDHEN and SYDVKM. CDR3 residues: CASSNAGGATGELFF. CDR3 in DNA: TGTGCCAGCAGTAATGCAGGGGGGGCCACCGGGGAGCTGTTTTTT.

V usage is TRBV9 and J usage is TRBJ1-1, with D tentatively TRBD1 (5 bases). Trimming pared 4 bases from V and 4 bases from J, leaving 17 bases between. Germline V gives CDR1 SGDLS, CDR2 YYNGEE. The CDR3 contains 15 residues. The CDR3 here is CASSTIPWGGTEAFF. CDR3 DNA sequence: TGTGCCAGCAGCACGATCCCTTGGGGGGGCACTGAAGCTTTCTTT.

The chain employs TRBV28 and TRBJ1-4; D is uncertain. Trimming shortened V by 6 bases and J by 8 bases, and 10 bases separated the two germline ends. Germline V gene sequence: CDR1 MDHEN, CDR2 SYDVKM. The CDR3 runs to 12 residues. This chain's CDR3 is CASRSSVEKLFF. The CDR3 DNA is TGTGCCAGCAGATCATCAGTCGAAAAACTGTTTTTT.

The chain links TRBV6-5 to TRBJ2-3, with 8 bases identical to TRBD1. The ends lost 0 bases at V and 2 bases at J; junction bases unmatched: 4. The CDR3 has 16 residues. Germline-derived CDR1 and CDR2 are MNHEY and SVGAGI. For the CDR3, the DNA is TGTGCCAGCAGTTACTCATGGACAGGGAACACAGATACGCAGTATTTT. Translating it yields CASSYSWTGNTDTQYF.

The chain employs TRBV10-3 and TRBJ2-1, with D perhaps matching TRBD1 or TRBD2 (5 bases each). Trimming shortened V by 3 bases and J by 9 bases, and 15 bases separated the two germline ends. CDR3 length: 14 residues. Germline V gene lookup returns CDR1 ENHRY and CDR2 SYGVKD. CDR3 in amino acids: CAISESSGRTEQFF. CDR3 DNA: TGTGCCATCAGTGAATCGTCGGGGCGTACTGAGCAGTTCTTC.

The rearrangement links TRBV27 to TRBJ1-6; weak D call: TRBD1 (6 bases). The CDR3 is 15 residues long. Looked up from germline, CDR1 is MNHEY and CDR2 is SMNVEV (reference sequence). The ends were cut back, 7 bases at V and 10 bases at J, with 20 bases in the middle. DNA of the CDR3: TGTGCCAGCACTCTGACAGGTCTGTTTAGCTCACCCCTCCACTTT. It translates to CASTLTGLFSSPLHF.

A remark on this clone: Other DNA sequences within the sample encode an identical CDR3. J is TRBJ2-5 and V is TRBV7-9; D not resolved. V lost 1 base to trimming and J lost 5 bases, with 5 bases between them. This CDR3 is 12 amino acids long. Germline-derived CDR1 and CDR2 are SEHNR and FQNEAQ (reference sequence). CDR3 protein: CASSLEVETQYF. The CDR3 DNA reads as TGTGCCAGCAGCTTAGAGGTCGAGACCCAGTACTTC.

CDR3 nucleotide sequence: TGTGCCTGGAAGGGGGGGGAGACCCAGTACTTC. Protein product: CAWKGGETQYF. The genes are TRBV30 and TRBJ2-5, with D maybe TRBD2 (7 bases). Trimming removed 4 bases at V and 5 bases at J, with 8 bases between. The length of the CDR3 is 11 residues. Germline V gene sequence: CDR1 GTSNPN, CDR2 SVGIG (reference sequence). Looking up the rest from reference TRBV30 and TRBJ2-5 gives the full variable domain: SQTIHQWPATLVQPVGSPLSLECTVEGTSNPNLYWYRQAAGRGLQLLFYSVGIGQISSEVPQNLSASRPQDRQFILSSKKLLLSDSGFYLCAWKGGETQYFGPGTRLLVL.

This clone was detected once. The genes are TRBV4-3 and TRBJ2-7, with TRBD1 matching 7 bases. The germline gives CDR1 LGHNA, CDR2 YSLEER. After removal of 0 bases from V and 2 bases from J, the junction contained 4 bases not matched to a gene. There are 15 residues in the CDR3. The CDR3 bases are TGCGCCAGCAGCCAAGATGAGACAGGGACCTACGAGCAGTACTTC. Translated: CASSQDETGTYEQYF.

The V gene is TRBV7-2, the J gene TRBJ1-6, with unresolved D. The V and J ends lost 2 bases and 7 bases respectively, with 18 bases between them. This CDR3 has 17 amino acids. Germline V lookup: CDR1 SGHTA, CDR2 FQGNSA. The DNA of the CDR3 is TGTGCCAGCAGCTTATTGGTAACTCCGGGGTTCAATTCACCCCTCCACTTT. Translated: CASSLLVTPGFNSPLHF.

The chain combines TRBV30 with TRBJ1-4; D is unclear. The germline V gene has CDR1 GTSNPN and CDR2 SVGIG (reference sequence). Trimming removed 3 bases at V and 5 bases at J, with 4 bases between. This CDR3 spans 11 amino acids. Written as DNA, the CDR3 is TGTGCCTGGAGCAACAATGAAAAACTGTTTTTT. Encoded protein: CAWSNNEKLFF.

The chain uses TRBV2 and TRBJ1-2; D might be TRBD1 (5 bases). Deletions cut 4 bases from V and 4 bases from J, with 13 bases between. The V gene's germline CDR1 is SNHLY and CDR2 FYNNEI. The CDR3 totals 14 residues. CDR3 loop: CASSGTSTGYGYTF. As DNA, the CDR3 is TGTGCCAGCAGTGGGACATCCACCGGCTATGGCTACACCTTC.

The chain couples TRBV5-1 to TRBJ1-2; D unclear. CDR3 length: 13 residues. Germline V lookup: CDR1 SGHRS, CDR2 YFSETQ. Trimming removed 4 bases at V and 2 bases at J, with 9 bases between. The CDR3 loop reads CASSPAGNYGYTF. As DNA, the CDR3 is TGCGCCAGCAGCCCTGCGGGAAACTATGGCTACACCTTC.

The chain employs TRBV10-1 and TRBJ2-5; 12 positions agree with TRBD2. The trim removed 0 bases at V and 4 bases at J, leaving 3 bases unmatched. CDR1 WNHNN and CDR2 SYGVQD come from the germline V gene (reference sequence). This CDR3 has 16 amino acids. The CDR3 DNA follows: TGCGCCAGCAGTGAGTCTACTAGCGGGGGGCTAGAGACCCAGTACTTC. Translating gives CASSESTSGGLETQYF.

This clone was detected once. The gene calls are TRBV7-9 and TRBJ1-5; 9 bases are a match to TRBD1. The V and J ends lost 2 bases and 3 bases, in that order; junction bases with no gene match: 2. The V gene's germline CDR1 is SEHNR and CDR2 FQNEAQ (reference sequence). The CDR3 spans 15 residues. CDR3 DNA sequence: TGTGCCAGCAGCTTAACAGGGGGCCCCAATCAGCCCCAGCATTTT. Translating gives CASSLTGGPNQPQHF. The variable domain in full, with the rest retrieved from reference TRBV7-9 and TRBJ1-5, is DTGVSQNPRHKITKRGQNVTFRCDPISEHNRLYWYRQTLGQGPEFLTYFQNEAQLEKSRLLSDRFSAERPKGSFSTLEIQRTEQGDSAMYLCASSLTGGPNQPQHFGDGTRLSIL.

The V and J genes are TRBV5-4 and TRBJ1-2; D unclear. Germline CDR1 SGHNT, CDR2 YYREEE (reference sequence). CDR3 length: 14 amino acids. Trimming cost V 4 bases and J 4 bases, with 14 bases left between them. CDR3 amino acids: CASSPGSRGYGYTF. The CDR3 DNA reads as TGTGCCAGCAGCCCGGGCAGTCGAGGCTATGGCTACACCTTC. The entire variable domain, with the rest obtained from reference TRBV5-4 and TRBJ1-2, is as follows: ETGVTQSPTHLIKTRGQQVTLRCSSQSGHNTVSWYQQALGQGPQFIFQYYREEENGRGNFPPRFSGLQFPNYSSELNVNALELDDSALYLCASSPGSRGYGYTFGSGTRLTVV.

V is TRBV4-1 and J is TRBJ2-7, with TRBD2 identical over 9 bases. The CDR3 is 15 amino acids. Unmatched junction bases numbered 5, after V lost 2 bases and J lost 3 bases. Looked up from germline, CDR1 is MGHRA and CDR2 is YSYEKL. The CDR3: CASSQTIAGDYEQYF. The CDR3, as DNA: TGCGCCAGCAGCCAAACCATAGCGGGAGACTACGAGCAGTACTTC.

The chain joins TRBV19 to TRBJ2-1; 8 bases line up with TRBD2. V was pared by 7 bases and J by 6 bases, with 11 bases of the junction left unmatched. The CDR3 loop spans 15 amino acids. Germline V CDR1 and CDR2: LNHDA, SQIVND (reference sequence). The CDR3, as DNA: TGTGCCAGTATTCCCGGGACTAGTTGGCCCAATGAGCAGTTCTTC. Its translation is CASIPGTSWPNEQFF. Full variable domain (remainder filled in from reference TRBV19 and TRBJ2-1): DGGITQSPKYLFRKEGQNVTLSCEQNLNHDAMYWYRQDPGQGLRLIYYSQIVNDFQKGDIAEGYSVSREKKESFPLTVTSAQKNPTAFYLCASIPGTSWPNEQFFGPGTRLTVL.

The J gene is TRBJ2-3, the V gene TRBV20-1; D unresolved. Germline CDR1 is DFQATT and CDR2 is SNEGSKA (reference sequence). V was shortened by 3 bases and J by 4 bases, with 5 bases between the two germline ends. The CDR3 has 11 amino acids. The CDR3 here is CSASASDTQYF. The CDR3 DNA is TGCAGTGCTAGTGCGTCAGATACGCAGTATTTT.

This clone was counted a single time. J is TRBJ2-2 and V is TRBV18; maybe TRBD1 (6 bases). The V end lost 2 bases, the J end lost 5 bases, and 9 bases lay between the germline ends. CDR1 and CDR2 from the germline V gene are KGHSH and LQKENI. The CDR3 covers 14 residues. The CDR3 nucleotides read TGTGCCAGCTCACCAGACAGGTCGACCGGGGAGCTGTTTTTT. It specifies CASSPDRSTGELFF.

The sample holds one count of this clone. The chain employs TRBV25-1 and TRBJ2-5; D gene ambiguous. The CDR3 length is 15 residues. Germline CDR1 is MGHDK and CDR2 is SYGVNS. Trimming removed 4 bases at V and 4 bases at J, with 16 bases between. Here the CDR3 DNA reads TGTGCCAGCAGTGCCGACATTGGGTCCGTAGAGACCCAGTACTTC. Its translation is CASSADIGSVETQYF.

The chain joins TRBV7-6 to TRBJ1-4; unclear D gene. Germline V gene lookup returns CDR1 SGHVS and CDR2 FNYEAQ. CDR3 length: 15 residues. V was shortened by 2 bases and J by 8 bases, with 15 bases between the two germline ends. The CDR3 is CASSLIDTRGEKLFF. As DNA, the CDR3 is TGTGCCAGCAGCTTAATTGATACACGGGGAGAAAAACTGTTTTTT.

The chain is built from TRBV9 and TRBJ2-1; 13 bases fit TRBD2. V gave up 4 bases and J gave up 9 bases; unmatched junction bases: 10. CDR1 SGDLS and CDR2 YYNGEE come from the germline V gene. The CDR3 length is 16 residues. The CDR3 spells CASSHTLAGGQVEQFF. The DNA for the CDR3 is TGTGCCAGCAGCCACACACTAGCGGGGGGGCAGGTTGAGCAGTTCTTC. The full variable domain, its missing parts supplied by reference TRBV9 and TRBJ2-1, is DSGVTQTPKHLITATGQRVTLRCSPRSGDLSVYWYQQSLDQGLQFLIQYYNGEERAKGNILERFSAQQFPDLHSELNLSSLELGDSALYFCASSHTLAGGQVEQFFGPGTRLTVL.

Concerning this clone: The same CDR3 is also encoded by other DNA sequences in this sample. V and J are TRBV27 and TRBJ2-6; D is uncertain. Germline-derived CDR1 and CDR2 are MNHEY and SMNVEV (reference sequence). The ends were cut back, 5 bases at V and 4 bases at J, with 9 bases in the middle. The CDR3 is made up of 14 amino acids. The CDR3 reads CASSPSSGANVLTF. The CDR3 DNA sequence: TGTGCCAGCAGTCCATCGTCCGGGGCCAACGTCCTGACTTTC.

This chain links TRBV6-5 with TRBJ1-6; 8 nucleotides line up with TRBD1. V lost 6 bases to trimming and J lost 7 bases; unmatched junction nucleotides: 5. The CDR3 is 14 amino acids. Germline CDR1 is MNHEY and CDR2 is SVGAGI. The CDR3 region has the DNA TGTGCCAGCAGGCAGGGACAGGAGAATTCACCCCTCCACTTT. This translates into CASRQGQENSPLHF.

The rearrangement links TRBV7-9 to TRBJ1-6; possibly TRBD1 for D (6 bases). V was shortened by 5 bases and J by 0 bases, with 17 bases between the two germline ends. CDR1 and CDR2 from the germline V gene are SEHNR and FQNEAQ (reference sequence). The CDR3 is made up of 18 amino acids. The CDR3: CASSLSSTGTSYNSPLHF. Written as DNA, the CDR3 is TGTGCCAGCAGCCTATCATCTACAGGGACCTCCTATAATTCACCCCTCCACTTT.

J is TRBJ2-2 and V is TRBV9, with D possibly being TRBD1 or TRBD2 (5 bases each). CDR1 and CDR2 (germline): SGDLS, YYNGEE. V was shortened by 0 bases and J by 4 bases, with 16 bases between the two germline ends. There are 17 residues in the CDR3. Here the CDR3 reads CASSVEWGWSGTGELFF. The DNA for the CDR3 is TGTGCCAGCAGCGTAGAGTGGGGGTGGTCTGGCACCGGGGAGCTGTTTTTT.